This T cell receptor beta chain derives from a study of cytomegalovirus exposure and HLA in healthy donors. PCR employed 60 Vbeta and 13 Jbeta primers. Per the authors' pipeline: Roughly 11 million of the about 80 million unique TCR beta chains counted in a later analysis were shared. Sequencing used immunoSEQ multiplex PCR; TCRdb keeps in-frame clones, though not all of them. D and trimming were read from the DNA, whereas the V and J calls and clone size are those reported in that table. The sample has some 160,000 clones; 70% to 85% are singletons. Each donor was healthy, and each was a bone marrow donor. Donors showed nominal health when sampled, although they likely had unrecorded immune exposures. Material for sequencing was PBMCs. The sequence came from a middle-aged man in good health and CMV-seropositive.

The DNA of the CDR3 is TGTGCCAGCAGCGCCCCAGGGGGGCCTGAGGGCTATGGCTACACCTTC. Amino acids: CASSAPGGPEGYGYTF. V gene TRBV7-9 combines with J gene TRBJ1-2; TRBD1 matches at 7 bases. Germline CDR1 is SEHNR and CDR2 is FQNEAQ (reference sequence). The CDR3 sequence is 16 residues long. The V gene end was trimmed by 5 bases and the J gene end by 4 bases; junction bases not matched to a gene: 13.